What follows are 16 T cell receptor beta chains derived from one specimen sequenced in a study of Graves' ophthalmopathy and Graves' hyperthyroidism. From RNA, the CDR3 regions of TCR beta chains were amplified and sequenced. HTBI primers served in a first-round RT-PCR, which a second-round multiplex PCR followed. A single record per CDR3 protein comes from TCRdb applying MiXCR to the multiplex PCR reads. The sample records roughly 400,000 distinct CDR3 sequences, 17% being singletons. Sample: peripheral blood. The origin of the receptors is an adult woman with stable Graves' hyperthyroidism.

This clonotype was seen a single time. The CDR3 DNA reads as TGTGCCACCAGTGATACTAGCGGGGGCCTTTACGAGCAGTACTTC. This codes for CATSDTSGGLYEQYF. This chain links TRBV24-1 with TRBJ2-7, with 11 nucleotides matching TRBD2. V lost 3 bases to trimming and J lost 4 bases; unmatched junction nucleotides: 4. CDR1 is KGHDR and CDR2 is SFDVKD in the germline V gene. CDR3 size: 15 residues.

This clonotype was counted ten times or more. The chain combines TRBV28 with TRBJ2-7; D uncertain. Trimming left V 7 bases short and J 5 bases short, with 9 bases between. This CDR3 contains 11 residues. Germline assignment: CDR1 MDHEN and CDR2 SYDVKM. CDR3 protein: CASTAGDEQYF. DNA for the CDR3: TGTGCCAGCACAGCTGGGGACGAGCAGTACTTC.

To note about this clonotype: Possible read error: a much larger clone is one base away. As the CDR3 is not closed by the conserved phenylalanine or tryptophan, this likely results from a read error. The chain joins TRBV10-1 to TRBJ2-7, with D perhaps matching TRBD1 (5 bases). The CDR3 is made up of 13 amino acids. Trimming stripped 5 bases from V and 2 bases from J, with 10 bases between. The V gene's germline CDR1 is WNHNN and CDR2 SYGVQD (reference sequence). The CDR3 reads CASSRVGAYEQYY. The DNA of the CDR3 is TGCGCCAGCAGTAGGGTAGGGGCCTACGAGCAGTACTAC.

There are many counts of this clonotype. The CDR3 reads CASSHRGRAGANVLTF. The CDR3 DNA sequence: TGTGCCAGCAGTCACAGGGGGCGGGCTGGGGCCAACGTCCTGACTTTC. The chain combines TRBV28 with TRBJ2-6; 9 bases map to TRBD1. With 5 bases clipped from V and 2 bases from J, the junction kept 4 bases outside the gene matches. Per germline, CDR1 MDHEN and CDR2 SYDVKM. The CDR3 runs to 16 residues. The complete variable domain, with remaining parts taken from reference TRBV28 and TRBJ2-6, reads DVKVTQSSRYLVKRTGEKVFLECVQDMDHENMFWYRQDPGLGLRLIYFSYDVKMKEKGDIPEGYSVSREKKERFSLILESASTNQTSMYLCASSHRGRAGANVLTFGAGSRLTVL.

The sample holds many counts of this clonotype. This chain connects TRBV20-1 to TRBJ2-7; the match to TRBD2 covers 12 bases. V shed 1 base, J shed 5 bases, and the junction held 3 bases outside the gene matches. The CDR3 extends over 14 amino acids. Per germline, CDR1 DFQATT and CDR2 SNEGSKA (reference sequence). Here the CDR3 DNA reads TGCAGTGCTAGAGCGGCTAGCGGGAGGGACGAGCAGTACTTC. It encodes CSARAASGRDEQYF.

This rearrangement joins TRBV28 to TRBJ1-2; D might be TRBD1 (6 bases). CDR1 MDHEN and CDR2 SYDVKM come from the germline V gene. The CDR3 is made up of 15 amino acids. The ends were cut back, 10 bases at V and 0 bases at J, with 18 bases in the middle. The CDR3 sequence: CATGRQATANYGYTF. The CDR3 coding sequence is TGTGCCACAGGACGACAGGCGACAGCTAACTATGGCTACACCTTC.

This clonotype appeared many times. The genes are TRBV28 and TRBJ1-5; D is perhaps TRBD1 (5 bases). Germline V gives CDR1 MDHEN, CDR2 SYDVKM. CDR3 length: 15 residues. V lost 2 bases, J lost 5 bases, and 13 bases lay in between. The CDR3 sequence is CASSLDSHFDQPQHF. The DNA for the CDR3 is TGTGCCAGCAGTTTAGACAGTCATTTCGATCAGCCCCAGCATTTT.

This chain joins TRBV2 and TRBJ2-5; a possible D gene is TRBD2 (5 bases). The CDR3 covers 13 residues. Trimming removed 7 bases at V and 2 bases at J, with 11 bases between. Germline V gene lookup returns CDR1 SNHLY and CDR2 FYNNEI. The CDR3, as DNA: TGTGCCAGCACAGACGGGAATCAAGAGACCCAGTACTTC. Its protein product is CASTDGNQETQYF.

This clonotype was recorded many times. The chain employs TRBV20-1 and TRBJ2-7, with no clear D. The ends were cut back, 6 bases at V and 2 bases at J, with 17 bases in the middle. The CDR3 covers 14 residues. Germline values: CDR1 DFQATT, CDR2 SNEGSKA (reference sequence). CDR3 sequence (DNA): TGCAGTGCCTCCGGGTCCCAGGAGACCTACGAGCAGTACTTC. It translates to CSASGSQETYEQYF.

This clonotype was counted at least ten times. The V and J genes are TRBV10-3 and TRBJ2-7, with D possibly being TRBD2 (10 bases). The germline CDR1 and CDR2 sequences are ENHRY and SYGVKD. CDR3 length: 15 amino acids. The ends were cut back, 10 bases at V and 7 bases at J, with 26 bases in the middle. This chain's CDR3 is CATDRGAGGPGEQYF. For the CDR3, the DNA is TGTGCCACGGACAGGGGAGCGGGAGGGCCGGGTGAGCAGTACTTC.

This clonotype has a count of ten or more. The rearrangement links TRBV7-8 to TRBJ2-7, with D perhaps matching TRBD1 (5 bases). With 5 bases removed from V and 5 bases from J, the gap between germline ends came to 16 bases. The CDR3 runs 14 residues. CDR1 is SGHVS, CDR2 FQNEAQ, per germline. This CDR3 reads CASSATSRVDEQYF. The CDR3, as DNA: TGTGCCAGCAGCGCTACGTCCAGGGTCGACGAGCAGTACTTC.

At least ten counts were recorded for this clonotype. Germline is not matched at one junction end, which may reflect a read error. The rearrangement uses TRBV6-4 and TRBJ2-5, with D perhaps assigned TRBD1 or TRBD2 (5 bases each). CDR3 length: 14 residues. Germline V gene data show CDR1 as MRHNA and CDR2 as SNTAGT. CDR3 sequence (DNA): TGTGCCGGCAGTTACTCTGGGGGACAAGAGACCCAGTACTTC. Its translation is CAGSYSGGQETQYF.

This clonotype was observed at least ten times. V and J are TRBV20-1 and TRBJ2-5; 8 bases line up with TRBD2. The CDR3 has 14 amino acids. The V segment lost 5 bases and the J segment 5 bases; nucleotides outside the gene matches: 10. Germline V lookup: CDR1 DFQATT, CDR2 SNEGSKA (reference sequence). The CDR3 coding sequence is TGCAGTGCTTCTCCCGGACTAGCCGGGGAGACCCAGTACTTC. This gives the protein CSASPGLAGETQYF.

This clonotype was found many times. The chain employs TRBV12-3 or TRBV12-4 and TRBJ2-3, with no clear D. CDR3 length: 16 residues. Trimming removed 7 bases at V and 1 base at J, with 18 bases between. The CDR3 loop is CASTDGPNRGTDTQYF. The CDR3 coding sequence is TGTGCCAGCACCGACGGCCCGAATCGGGGCACAGATACGCAGTATTTT.

This clonotype came up many times. The chain couples TRBV12-3 or TRBV12-4 to TRBJ2-7; D is perhaps TRBD1 or TRBD2 (7 bases each). The CDR3 is made up of 13 amino acids. V lost 9 bases, J lost 3 bases, and 15 bases lay in between. The CDR3 coding sequence is TGTGCCAGTGGGGCAGGGGGGGTCTACGAGCAGTACTTC. The encoded protein is CASGAGGVYEQYF.

There are a few counts of this clonotype. The chain couples TRBV27 to TRBJ2-7; the match to TRBD2 covers 9 bases. CDR3 length: 18 amino acids. V lost 2 bases to trimming and J lost 4 bases; unmatched junction nucleotides: 15. Germline CDR1 reads MNHEY; CDR2 reads SMNVEV (reference sequence). The CDR3 DNA is TGTGCCAGCAGTTTACCACTAGCGGGTTACGGGGACGGGTACGAGCAGTACTTC. As protein: CASSLPLAGYGDGYEQYF.